The clone carrying this TCR beta chain has at least ten counts. The antigen is not known. The source of the sample is a study of T cells in Graves' hyperthyroidism and ophthalmopathy. Study-level findings and limits: Most thyroid clonotypes with frequency above 0.001 were detected in blood.

RNA transcripts provided the source from which TCR beta CDR3 regions were amplified. First-round RT-PCR targeting the TCR CDR3 was performed with the HTBI primer set. Each CDR3 protein is one row after TCRdb ran MiXCR on the multiplex PCR reads. The sample shows about 580,000 distinct CDR3 sequences, 40% to 55% of them seen only once. Stable Graves' hyperthyroidism denoted no ophthalmopathy progression over 18 months. Newly diagnosed hyperthyroidism, duration under 2 months, in patients aged 18 to 65. The study based diagnoses on clinical symptoms, serum thyroxine and TRAb, thyroid ultrasound and orbital computed tomography. Input material: peripheral blood or thyroid tissue (not recorded which). The clonotype was recovered from a woman in her late teens or twenties with Graves' hyperthyroidism.

The CDR3 DNA is TGTGCCAGCAGCTATAACAGGGCCAATGAAGCTTTCTTT. It codes for CASSYNRANEAFF. The chain joins TRBV2 to TRBJ1-1; D is perhaps TRBD1 (6 bases). Germline CDR1 and CDR2: SNHLY and FYNNEI. Trimming removed 6 bases at V and 7 bases at J, with 15 bases between. This CDR3 comprises 13 residues.